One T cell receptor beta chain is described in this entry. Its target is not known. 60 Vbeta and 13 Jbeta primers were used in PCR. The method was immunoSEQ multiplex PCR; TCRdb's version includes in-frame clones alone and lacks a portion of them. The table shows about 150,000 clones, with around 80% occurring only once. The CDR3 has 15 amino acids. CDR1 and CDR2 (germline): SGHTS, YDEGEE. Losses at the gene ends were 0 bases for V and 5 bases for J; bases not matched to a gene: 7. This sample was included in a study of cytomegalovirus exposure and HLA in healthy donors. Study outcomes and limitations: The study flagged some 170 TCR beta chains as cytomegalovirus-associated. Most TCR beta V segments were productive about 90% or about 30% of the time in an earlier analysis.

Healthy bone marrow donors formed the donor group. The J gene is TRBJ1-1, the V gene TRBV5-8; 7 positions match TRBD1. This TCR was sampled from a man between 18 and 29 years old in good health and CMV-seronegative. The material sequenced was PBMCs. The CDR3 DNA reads TGTGCCAGCAGCTTGGTAGAAGGGGGCCGGACTGAAGCTTTCTTT. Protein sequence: CASSLVEGGRTEAFF.